This T cell receptor (beta chain) was sequenced in a study of blood T cell repertoires in COVID-19. A single count supports this clone. Assignment of participants to cohorts was predicated upon participant-reported clinical history. In Cohort 3, a recovered donor had either two negative PCRs, clearance, or symptom resolution. Germline values: CDR1 MNHEY, CDR2 SMNVEV (reference sequence). The CDR3 loop spans 15 amino acids. V was clipped by 5 bases and J by 0 bases, with 14 bases between them. This table comes from immunoSEQ multiplex PCR, and its TCRdb copy is limited to in-frame clones, with some not included. The sample carries 150,000 or so clones, approximately 82% recorded once.

The V call is TRBV27, the J call TRBJ2-7, with a weak D call TRBD2 (6 bases). Specimen: PBMCs or T cells enriched from blood (not recorded which). The source is a middle-aged man who had recovered from COVID-19. In DNA form, the CDR3 reads TGTGCCAGCAGTGCCCCGGGACTGAGCTCCTACGAGCAGTACTTC. It encodes CASSAPGLSSYEQYF.